This is a list of T cell receptor beta chains from one sample in a study of memory CD4+ T cells and cytomegalovirus serostatus. The protocol was immunoSEQ multiplex PCR, while the TCRdb copy is restricted to in-frame clones and leaves out a portion. The repertoire holds some 66,000 clones, with around 76% as singletons. Specimen: memory CD4+ T cells from blood. The receptors shown here come from an adult in good health and CMV-seropositive. The CDR3 runs from the conserved cysteine through the conserved F or W. The D gene is left open where the match is weak. The size entry is marked missing in some rows and otherwise reads once, few, many or a size class.

j_call clone_size v_call d_call cdr3_aa cdr3_nt
TRBJ1-2 once TRBV2 TRBD1 CASRGQGEGYTF TGTGCCAGTAGAGGACAGGGGGAAGGCTACACCTTC
TRBJ2-2 . TRBV30 . CASMWLFATGELFF TGTGCCTCGATGTGGTTATTCGCCACCGGGGAGCTGTTTTTT
TRBJ1-2 . TRBV2 TRBD1 CASNLDRENYGYTF TGTGCCAGTAACCTCGACAGGGAGAACTATGGCTACACCTTC
TRBJ2-5 . TRBV6-1 . CASSDRETQYF TGTGCCAGCAGTGACCGAGAGACCCAGTACTTC
TRBJ2-7 . TRBV7-2 . CASSLVHEQYF TGTGCCAGCAGCTTAGTTCACGAGCAGTACTTC
TRBJ2-7 few TRBV28 . CASTRTYEQYF TGTGCCAGCACCCGAACCTACGAGCAGTACTTC
TRBJ2-7 . TRBV11-2 TRBD2 CASSSNGGGAYEQYF TGTGCCAGCAGCTCCAACGGGGGGGGAGCCTACGAGCAGTACTTC
TRBJ2-3 . TRBV5-1 . CASSLRGVGGTDTQYF TGCGCCAGCAGCTTGAGGGGAGTTGGTGGCACAGATACGCAGTATTTT
TRBJ2-7 . TRBV6-1 . CASSVSQGQSYEQYF TGTGCCAGCAGTGTATCACAGGGTCAATCCTACGAGCAGTACTTC
TRBJ2-2 . TRBV11-2 . CASSWGVTGELFF TGTGCCAGCAGCTGGGGGGTCACCGGGGAGCTGTTTTTT
TRBJ1-2 . TRBV6-6 . CASSFDENYGYTF TGTGCCAGCAGTTTCGACGAGAACTATGGCTACACCTTC
TRBJ1-5 . TRBV4-1 TRBD1 CASSQGLGTAYSNQPQHF TGCGCCAGCAGCCAAGGTCTAGGGACAGCTTATAGCAATCAGCCCCAGCATTTT
TRBJ2-7 few TRBV18 . CASSPIGGQTYEQYF TGTGCCAGCTCACCGATCGGGGGGCAGACCTACGAGCAGTACTTC
TRBJ2-2 . TRBV5-8 TRBD1 CASIGQGKTGELFF TGTGCCAGCATTGGACAGGGGAAAACCGGGGAGCTGTTTTTT
TRBJ1-5 once TRBV18 . CASSPIGQHSNQPQHF TGTGCCAGCTCACCTATTGGACAGCATAGCAATCAGCCCCAGCATTTT
TRBJ2-5 . TRBV28 . CASTTAAAQYF TGTGCCAGCACTACTGCCGCGGCCCAGTACTTC
TRBJ1-5 . TRBV7-9 . CASSLGGEQPQHF TGTGCCAGCAGCTTAGGGGGGGAGCAGCCCCAGCATTTT
TRBJ2-3 . TRBV7-9 . CASSLAEDRYTDTQYF TGTGCCAGCAGCTTAGCCGAGGACAGATACACAGATACGCAGTATTTT
TRBJ1-1 many TRBV6-5 . CASSLHPRNTEAFF TGTGCCAGCAGTTTGCATCCTCGGAACACTGAAGCTTTCTTT
TRBJ2-5 once TRBV5-1 . CASSSGPFQETQYF TGCGCCAGCAGCAGCGGACCATTTCAAGAGACCCAGTACTTC
TRBJ1-1 . TRBV7-8 . CASGTVPASTEAFF TGTGCCAGCGGGACTGTACCGGCGAGCACTGAAGCTTTCTTT
TRBJ2-3 . TRBV7-3 TRBD2 CASSPSGGDKDTQYF TGTGCCAGCAGCCCTAGCGGGGGTGATAAAGATACGCAGTATTTT
TRBJ2-3 few TRBV20-1 . CSGADTDTQYF TGCAGTGGGGCGGATACAGATACGCAGTATTTT
TRBJ2-1 . TRBV7-8 . CASSPSFGGTGYNEQFF TGTGCCAGCAGCCCAAGCTTTGGGGGCACGGGTTACAATGAGCAGTTCTTC
TRBJ1-5 once TRBV5-1 TRBD1 CASSFGDREAQPQHF TGCGCCAGCAGCTTCGGGGACAGGGAGGCTCAGCCCCAGCATTTT
TRBJ2-1 . TRBV2 . CASRLSSYNEQFF TGTGCCAGCCGACTGTCCTCCTACAATGAGCAGTTCTTC
TRBJ2-1 . TRBV25-1 TRBD2 CASSDPTSGLRNEQFF TGTGCCAGCAGTGACCCCACTAGCGGTCTGAGGAATGAGCAGTTCTTC
TRBJ1-1 . TRBV19 . CASSIQTDTEAFF TGTGCCAGTAGTATACAGACGGACACTGAAGCTTTCTTT
TRBJ1-2 many TRBV28 . CASSFASSYGYTF TGTGCCAGCAGTTTCGCATCCTCTTATGGCTACACCTTC
TRBJ1-1 . TRBV7-8 . CASIIIKGEAFF TGTGCCAGCATCATCATTAAGGGTGAAGCTTTCTTT
TRBJ2-3 . TRBV7-8 TRBD2 CASSSRLAGHSTDTQYF TGTGCCAGCAGCTCGAGACTAGCGGGGCACAGCACAGATACGCAGTATTTT
TRBJ2-3 . TRBV27 . CASSPPDRKTADTQYF TGTGCCAGCAGTCCTCCGGACCGAAAAACCGCAGATACGCAGTATTTT
TRBJ2-3 . TRBV7-7 . CASSPLGIGTDTQYF TGTGCTAGCAGCCCTCTTGGAATTGGCACAGATACGCAGTATTTT
TRBJ1-4 . TRBV2 . CASSPRDKVNEKLFF TGTGCCAGCAGTCCTCGGGACAAAGTTAATGAAAAACTGTTTTTT
TRBJ1-5 . TRBV7-6 . CASSLNPGQPQHF TGTGCCAGCAGCTTAAACCCCGGTCAGCCCCAGCATTTT
TRBJ1-3 many TRBV6-1 . CASRLDTGNTIYF TGTGCCAGCAGACTAGACACTGGAAACACCATATATTTT
TRBJ2-7 . TRBV6-1 . CASSGNVGGYEQYF TGTGCCAGCAGTGGTAACGTAGGGGGATACGAGCAGTACTTC
TRBJ2-5 . TRBV28 TRBD2 CASSSPSGSTGETQYF TGTGCCAGCAGCTCCCCGAGCGGGAGTACGGGAGAGACCCAGTACTTC
TRBJ2-4 . TRBV28 . CASSRARQGAGIQYF TGTGCCAGCAGCCGAGCTAGACAAGGCGCCGGCATTCAGTACTTC
TRBJ2-7 . TRBV19 . CASKMDSSYEQYF TGTGCCAGTAAAATGGACAGCTCCTACGAGCAGTACTTC
TRBJ1-2 . TRBV19 TRBD1 CASSNPGQGGYGYTF TGTGCCAGTAGTAATCCGGGACAGGGAGGATATGGCTACACCTTC
TRBJ1-6 . TRBV7-9 . CASSPLENSPLHF TGTGCCAGCAGCCCTCTCGAAAATTCACCCCTCCACTTT
TRBJ2-5 . TRBV18 . CASSLAGETQYF TGTGCCAGCTCACTCGCTGGGGAGACCCAGTACTTC
TRBJ1-5 . TRBV7-7 . CASSPGVGQPQHF TGTGCCAGCAGCCCAGGAGTAGGGCAGCCCCAGCATTTT
TRBJ1-2 once TRBV7-9 . CASSLTAHQHGYTF TGTGCCAGCAGCTTAACCGCTCACCAACATGGCTACACCTTC
TRBJ2-5 . TRBV7-2 . CASSFRLDPQETQYF TGTGCCAGCAGCTTTCGACTCGACCCTCAAGAGACCCAGTACTTC
TRBJ2-2 few TRBV2 . CASSEEGRGTGELFF TGTGCCAGCAGTGAGGAGGGAAGGGGCACCGGGGAGCTGTTTTTT
TRBJ2-7 . TRBV5-1 TRBD2 CASSLVSGGSSYEQYF TGCGCCAGCAGCTTGGTTAGCGGGGGGTCCTCCTACGAGCAGTACTTC
TRBJ1-6 few TRBV15 . CATSIGQNNSPLHF TGTGCCACCAGCATCGGGCAGAATAATTCACCCCTCCACTTT
TRBJ2-7 . TRBV10-3 . CAISESIDWQSSYEQYF TGTGCCATCAGTGAGTCGATCGATTGGCAGTCCTCCTACGAGCAGTACTTC
TRBJ2-3 . TRBV7-9 . CASSLWPSPDTQYF TGTGCCAGCAGCTTATGGCCCAGCCCGGATACGCAGTATTTT
TRBJ1-1 . TRBV4-2 . CASSQDREHTEAFF TGTGCCAGCAGCCAAGACAGGGAGCACACTGAAGCTTTCTTT
TRBJ1-1 . TRBV28 . CASSLYGGHTEAFF TGTGCCAGCAGTTTATACGGGGGGCACACTGAAGCTTTCTTT
TRBJ1-5 . TRBV11-3 . CASSSARQGHQPQHF TGTGCCAGCAGCTCCGCCCGGCAGGGCCATCAGCCCCAGCATTTT
TRBJ2-7 . TRBV5-6 . CASSLVVSGFSYEQYF TGTGCCAGCAGCTTGGTGGTCAGCGGATTCTCCTACGAGCAGTACTTC
TRBJ2-6 once TRBV27 . CASRERVRGANVLTF TGTGCCAGCAGGGAAAGGGTGAGGGGGGCCAACGTCCTGACTTTC
TRBJ1-5 . TRBV7-2 . CASTGKGGQPQHF TGTGCCAGCACCGGAAAGGGGGGTCAGCCCCAGCATTTT
TRBJ1-3 . TRBV2 . CASSEAGGIGNTIYF TGTGCCAGCAGTGAAGCAGGAGGGATCGGAAACACCATATATTTT
TRBJ1-1 . TRBV29-1 . CSVDSMNTEAFF TGCAGCGTTGATTCCATGAACACTGAAGCTTTCTTT